This is a list of T cell receptor beta chains from one sample in a study of cytomegalovirus exposure and HLA in healthy donors. Using immunoSEQ multiplex PCR, the repertoire was profiled, and TCRdb retains in-frame clones only, with some absent. The sample lists about 120,000 clones, 17% occurring once. Input material: PBMCs. The receptor set was obtained from a female donor in good health and CMV-seropositive. Each CDR3 is given with its conserved first and last residue. D genes are given only for firm matches. Only part of the rows carry a size: once, few, many, or a class if the clone is expanded.

CDR3 length: 14
clone size: NA
J gene: TRBJ2-5
V gene: TRBV7-6
D gene: NA
CDR3 protein: CASSLVSSGETQYF
CDR3 DNA: TGTGCCAGCAGCTTAGTCTCCAGCGGAGAGACCCAGTACTTC

CDR3 length: 14
clone size: few
J gene: TRBJ2-3
V gene: TRBV6-5
D gene: NA
CDR3 protein: CASSSLGSTDTQYF
CDR3 DNA: TGTGCCAGCAGTTCTCTCGGGAGCACAGATACGCAGTATTTT

CDR3 length: 14
clone size: few
J gene: TRBJ1-2
V gene: TRBV5-4
D gene: TRBD1
CDR3 protein: CASRRDRGVGGYTF
CDR3 DNA: TGTGCCAGCAGAAGGGACAGGGGAGTAGGCGGCTACACCTTC

CDR3 length: 13
clone size: few
J gene: TRBJ2-3
V gene: TRBV29-1
D gene: TRBD2
CDR3 protein: CSVGPLARNTQYF
CDR3 DNA: TGCAGCGTTGGGCCACTAGCGCGAAATACGCAGTATTTT

CDR3 length: 17
clone size: NA
J gene: TRBJ1-6
V gene: TRBV5-1
D gene: TRBD1
CDR3 protein: CASSSKVPGQGDSPLHF
CDR3 DNA: TGCGCCAGCAGCTCGAAGGTCCCGGGACAGGGGGATTCACCCCTCCACTTT

CDR3 length: 17
clone size: NA
J gene: TRBJ1-5
V gene: TRBV21-1
D gene: NA
CDR3 protein: CASRPWGGTLSNQPQHF
CDR3 DNA: TGTGCCAGCAGGCCCTGGGGGGGAACCCTTAGCAATCAGCCCCAGCATTTT

CDR3 length: 16
clone size: NA
J gene: TRBJ1-2
V gene: TRBV19
D gene: NA
CDR3 protein: CASRASGRGSHRGYTF
CDR3 DNA: TGTGCCAGTAGGGCCTCGGGCAGGGGCTCTCACCGGGGCTACACCTTC

CDR3 length: 15
clone size: few
J gene: TRBJ2-7
V gene: TRBV7-2
D gene: NA
CDR3 protein: CASSLRTANSYEQYF
CDR3 DNA: TGTGCCAGCAGCCTTCGGACAGCCAATTCCTACGAGCAGTACTTC

CDR3 length: 16
clone size: NA
J gene: TRBJ2-4
V gene: TRBV28
D gene: TRBD2
CDR3 protein: CASSSAAAGDGNIQYF
CDR3 DNA: TGTGCCAGCAGTTCTGCGGCGGCGGGGGATGGTAACATTCAGTACTTC

CDR3 length: 17
clone size: few
J gene: TRBJ2-1
V gene: TRBV2
D gene: TRBD2
CDR3 protein: CASSEGLAGVGSNEQFF
CDR3 DNA: TGTGCCAGCAGTGAGGGGCTAGCGGGAGTTGGCTCGAATGAGCAGTTCTTC

CDR3 length: 15
clone size: NA
J gene: TRBJ2-3
V gene: TRBV4-1
D gene: TRBD2
CDR3 protein: CASSQGLRGGDTQYF
CDR3 DNA: TGCGCCAGCAGCCAAGGATTACGCGGGGGGGATACGCAGTATTTT

CDR3 length: 14
clone size: NA
J gene: TRBJ1-2
V gene: TRBV15
D gene: NA
CDR3 protein: CATSRDRVVYGYTF
CDR3 DNA: TGTGCCACCAGCAGAGACAGGGTTGTATATGGCTACACCTTC

CDR3 length: 15
clone size: once
J gene: TRBJ2-5
V gene: TRBV7-2
D gene: TRBD2
CDR3 protein: CASSLTAGGGRTQYF
CDR3 DNA: TGTGCCAGCAGCTTAACTGCGGGGGGTGGTCGGACCCAGTACTTC

CDR3 length: 19
clone size: few
J gene: TRBJ2-7
V gene: TRBV30
D gene: TRBD2
CDR3 protein: CAWSRFRTSGSGRSYEQYF
CDR3 DNA: TGTGCCTGGAGTCGATTCCGGACTAGCGGGAGTGGGAGGTCCTACGAGCAGTACTTC

CDR3 length: 16
clone size: few
J gene: TRBJ1-2
V gene: TRBV7-9
D gene: NA
CDR3 protein: CASSSLRDKTNYGYTF
CDR3 DNA: TGTGCCAGCAGCTCACTCCGGGACAAGACTAACTATGGCTACACCTTC

CDR3 length: 14
clone size: once
J gene: TRBJ2-1
V gene: TRBV2
D gene: NA
CDR3 protein: CASSPGVAYNEQFF
CDR3 DNA: TGTGCCAGCAGCCCGGGAGTAGCCTACAATGAGCAGTTCTTC

CDR3 length: 17
clone size: NA
J gene: TRBJ1-1
V gene: TRBV7-5
D gene: NA
CDR3 protein: CARSPPNYRADRTEAFF
CDR3 DNA: TGTGCCAGAAGCCCACCGAATTACAGGGCGGATAGGACTGAAGCTTTCTTT

CDR3 length: 14
clone size: few
J gene: TRBJ1-6
V gene: TRBV5-6
D gene: TRBD1
CDR3 protein: CASSWDRANSPLHF
CDR3 DNA: TGTGCCAGCAGTTGGGACAGGGCAAATTCACCCCTCCACTTT

CDR3 length: 18
clone size: few
J gene: TRBJ2-6
V gene: TRBV5-1
D gene: TRBD1
CDR3 protein: CASSFTGGDLSGANVLTF
CDR3 DNA: TGCGCCAGCAGCTTCACAGGGGGCGACCTCTCTGGGGCCAACGTCCTGACTTTC

CDR3 length: 17
clone size: once
J gene: TRBJ2-5
V gene: TRBV7-8
D gene: TRBD2
CDR3 protein: CASSLAQRGARSETQYF
CDR3 DNA: TGTGCCAGCAGCTTAGCCCAGCGGGGGGCGCGTTCAGAGACCCAGTACTTC

CDR3 length: 14
clone size: few
J gene: TRBJ1-1
V gene: TRBV30
D gene: NA
CDR3 protein: CAWSPGYLNTEAFF
CDR3 DNA: TGTGCCTGGAGCCCAGGGTATTTGAACACTGAAGCTTTCTTT

CDR3 length: 19
clone size: NA
J gene: TRBJ1-6
V gene: TRBV11-2
D gene: TRBD1
CDR3 protein: CASSGGGQGTWSYNSPLHF
CDR3 DNA: TGTGCCAGCAGCGGCGGGGGACAGGGAACGTGGTCCTATAATTCACCCCTCCACTTT

CDR3 length: 14
clone size: NA
J gene: TRBJ1-1
V gene: TRBV10-3
D gene: NA
CDR3 protein: CAISGWGQGTEAFF
CDR3 DNA: TGTGCCATCAGTGGGTGGGGCCAGGGCACTGAAGCTTTCTTT

CDR3 length: 13
clone size: few
J gene: TRBJ2-3
V gene: TRBV30
D gene: NA
CDR3 protein: CAWMQRNKDTQYF
CDR3 DNA: TGTGCCTGGATGCAGCGCAATAAGGATACGCAGTATTTT

CDR3 length: 16
clone size: few
J gene: TRBJ2-2
V gene: TRBV2
D gene: TRBD2
CDR3 protein: CASRRTSGTHTGELFF
CDR3 DNA: TGTGCCAGCAGGAGGACTAGCGGGACGCACACCGGGGAGCTGTTTTTT

CDR3 length: 15
clone size: few
J gene: TRBJ1-5
V gene: TRBV6-5
D gene: TRBD1
CDR3 protein: CASSSVPGQGGPQHF
CDR3 DNA: TGTGCCAGCAGTTCCGTACCGGGACAGGGTGGGCCCCAGCATTTT

CDR3 length: 14
clone size: few
J gene: TRBJ1-6
V gene: TRBV6-5
D gene: TRBD1
CDR3 protein: CASTETGANSPLHF
CDR3 DNA: TGTGCCAGCACAGAGACAGGGGCGAATTCACCCCTCCACTTT

CDR3 length: 18
clone size: once
J gene: TRBJ2-7
V gene: TRBV4-3
D gene: TRBD2
CDR3 protein: CASSHRGLAGGLTYEQYF
CDR3 DNA: TGCGCCAGCAGCCACCGCGGACTAGCGGGGGGGCTGACCTACGAGCAGTACTTC

CDR3 length: 14
clone size: few
J gene: TRBJ2-7
V gene: TRBV10-1
D gene: TRBD2
CDR3 protein: CASSEAGSLYEQYF
CDR3 DNA: TGCGCCAGCAGTGAAGCGGGATCACTCTACGAGCAGTACTTC

CDR3 length: 20
clone size: NA
J gene: TRBJ1-6
V gene: TRBV4-3
D gene: TRBD1
CDR3 protein: CASSHLPGQGIGLYNSPLHF
CDR3 DNA: TGCGCCAGCAGCCACCTACCCGGACAGGGAATAGGGCTCTATAATTCACCCCTCCACTTT

CDR3 length: 13
clone size: NA
J gene: TRBJ2-1
V gene: TRBV30
D gene: TRBD1
CDR3 protein: CAWSTDRGYEQFF
CDR3 DNA: TGTGCCTGGAGTACGGACAGGGGATATGAGCAGTTCTTC

CDR3 length: 11
clone size: NA
J gene: TRBJ1-2
V gene: TRBV28
D gene: NA
CDR3 protein: CASSLLYGYTF
CDR3 DNA: TGTGCCAGCAGTTTACTCTATGGCTACACCTTC

CDR3 length: 15
clone size: few
J gene: TRBJ2-3
V gene: TRBV7-2
D gene: TRBD2
CDR3 protein: CASSELGAGVDTQYF
CDR3 DNA: TGTGCCAGCAGCGAGTTAGGAGCGGGAGTAGATACGCAGTATTTT

CDR3 length: 17
clone size: NA
J gene: TRBJ2-1
V gene: TRBV4-3
D gene: TRBD2
CDR3 protein: CASSQEMGLAGQNKQFF
CDR3 DNA: TGCGCCAGCAGCCAAGAAATGGGACTAGCGGGACAAAACAAGCAGTTCTTC

CDR3 length: 14
clone size: few
J gene: TRBJ2-2
V gene: TRBV5-1
D gene: TRBD1
CDR3 protein: CASRGQGASGELFF
CDR3 DNA: TGCGCCAGCAGAGGACAGGGGGCTTCCGGGGAGCTGTTTTTT

CDR3 length: 12
clone size: few
J gene: TRBJ1-4
V gene: TRBV15
D gene: NA
CDR3 protein: CATSNIMEKLFF
CDR3 DNA: TGTGCCACTAGCAATATTATGGAAAAACTGTTTTTT

CDR3 length: 13
clone size: NA
J gene: TRBJ2-5
V gene: TRBV7-9
D gene: TRBD2
CDR3 protein: CASSWGGQETQYF
CDR3 DNA: TGTGCCAGCAGCTGGGGGGGCCAAGAGACCCAGTACTTC

CDR3 length: 15
clone size: few
J gene: TRBJ2-3
V gene: TRBV30
D gene: TRBD2
CDR3 protein: CAWRGLALLTDTQYF
CDR3 DNA: TGTGCCTGGAGAGGACTAGCGCTGCTCACAGATACGCAGTATTTT

CDR3 length: 17
clone size: few
J gene: TRBJ2-3
V gene: TRBV5-1
D gene: TRBD1
CDR3 protein: CASSLDPRGQVADTQYF
CDR3 DNA: TGCGCCAGCAGCTTGGACCCCAGGGGGCAGGTGGCAGATACGCAGTATTTT

CDR3 length: 15
clone size: NA
J gene: TRBJ2-5
V gene: TRBV5-1
D gene: TRBD2
CDR3 protein: CASSLAGSGGETQYF
CDR3 DNA: TGCGCCAGCAGCTTGGCGGGTAGCGGGGGAGAGACCCAGTACTTC

CDR3 length: 17
clone size: few
J gene: TRBJ1-1
V gene: TRBV15
D gene: NA
CDR3 protein: CATSRVGGLISGTEAFF
CDR3 DNA: TGTGCCACCAGCAGAGTAGGCGGCCTCATATCTGGCACTGAAGCTTTCTTT

CDR3 length: 16
clone size: few
J gene: TRBJ2-1
V gene: TRBV1
D gene: NA
CDR3 protein: CTSSQGAGPFYNEQFF
CDR3 DNA: TGCACCAGCAGCCAAGGGGCAGGGCCTTTTTACAATGAGCAGTTCTTC

CDR3 length: 15
clone size: few
J gene: TRBJ2-1
V gene: TRBV28
D gene: NA
CDR3 protein: CASSSLAGIGSEQFF
CDR3 DNA: TGTGCCAGCAGTTCACTGGCGGGGATAGGAAGTGAGCAGTTCTTC

CDR3 length: 17
clone size: NA
J gene: TRBJ2-2
V gene: TRBV4-1
D gene: TRBD2
CDR3 protein: CASRQWGRRGEGGELFF
CDR3 DNA: TGCGCCAGCAGACAGTGGGGCCGGCGGGGGGAGGGCGGGGAGCTGTTTTTT

CDR3 length: 15
clone size: few
J gene: TRBJ1-1
V gene: TRBV9
D gene: TRBD1
CDR3 protein: CASSSGQVSGRQAFF
CDR3 DNA: TGTGCCAGCAGCTCGGGACAGGTTTCGGGGAGGCAAGCTTTCTTT

CDR3 length: 13
clone size: NA
J gene: TRBJ2-1
V gene: TRBV7-8
D gene: NA
CDR3 protein: CASSLVPNNEQFF
CDR3 DNA: TGTGCCAGCAGCTTAGTACCTAACAATGAGCAGTTCTTC

CDR3 length: 19
clone size: few
J gene: TRBJ1-5
V gene: TRBV7-2
D gene: TRBD1
CDR3 protein: CASSPRGQGRIGNNQPQHF
CDR3 DNA: TGTGCCAGCAGCCCCCGCGGACAGGGGAGGATTGGTAACAATCAGCCCCAGCATTTT

CDR3 length: 14
clone size: many
J gene: TRBJ1-5
V gene: TRBV7-9
D gene: NA
CDR3 protein: CASSLGGVGQPQHF
CDR3 DNA: TGTGCCAGCAGCTTAGGGGGAGTGGGTCAGCCCCAGCATTTT

CDR3 length: 14
clone size: NA
J gene: TRBJ2-1
V gene: TRBV13
D gene: NA
CDR3 protein: CASSLRAGSSEQFF
CDR3 DNA: TGTGCCAGCAGCTTACGTGCGGGGAGCAGTGAGCAGTTCTTC

CDR3 length: 14
clone size: few
J gene: TRBJ2-7
V gene: TRBV29-1
D gene: NA
CDR3 protein: CSVVGGKGSYEQYF
CDR3 DNA: TGCAGCGTTGTAGGCGGGAAGGGGTCCTACGAGCAGTACTTC

CDR3 length: 14
clone size: few
J gene: TRBJ2-7
V gene: TRBV5-4
D gene: NA
CDR3 protein: CASSSDSVQRGQYF
CDR3 DNA: TGTGCCAGCAGCTCGGACAGCGTCCAAAGGGGGCAGTACTTC

CDR3 length: 14
clone size: NA
J gene: TRBJ1-5
V gene: TRBV21-1
D gene: NA
CDR3 protein: CASSKVSGDQPQHF
CDR3 DNA: TGTGCCAGCAGCAAAGTGTCCGGGGATCAGCCCCAGCATTTT

CDR3 length: 14
clone size: NA
J gene: TRBJ1-4
V gene: TRBV4-2
D gene: TRBD1
CDR3 protein: CASSPGTGYEKLFF
CDR3 DNA: TGTGCCAGCAGCCCGGGGACAGGGTATGAAAAACTGTTTTTT